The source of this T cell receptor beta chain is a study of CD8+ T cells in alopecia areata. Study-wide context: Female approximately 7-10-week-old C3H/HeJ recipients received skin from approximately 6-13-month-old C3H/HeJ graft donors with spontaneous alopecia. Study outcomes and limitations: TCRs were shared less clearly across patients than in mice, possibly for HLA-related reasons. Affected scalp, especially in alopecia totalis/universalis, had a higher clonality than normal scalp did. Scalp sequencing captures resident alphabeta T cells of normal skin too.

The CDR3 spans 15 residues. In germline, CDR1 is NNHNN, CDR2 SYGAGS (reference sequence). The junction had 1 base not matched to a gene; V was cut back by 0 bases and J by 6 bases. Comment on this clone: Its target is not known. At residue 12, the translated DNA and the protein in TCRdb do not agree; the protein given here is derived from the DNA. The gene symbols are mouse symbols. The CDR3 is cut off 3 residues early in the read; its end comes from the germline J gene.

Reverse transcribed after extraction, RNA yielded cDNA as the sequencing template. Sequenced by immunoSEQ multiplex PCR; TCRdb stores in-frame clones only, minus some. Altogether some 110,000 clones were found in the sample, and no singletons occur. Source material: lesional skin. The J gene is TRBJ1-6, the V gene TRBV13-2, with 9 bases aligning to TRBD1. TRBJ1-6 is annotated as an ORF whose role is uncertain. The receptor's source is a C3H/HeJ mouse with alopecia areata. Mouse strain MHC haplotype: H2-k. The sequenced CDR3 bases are TGTGCCAGCGGTGATGCGGACAGGGGTAATTCGCCC. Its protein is CASGDADRGNSP. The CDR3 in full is CASGDADRGNSPLYF.